Sequencing of this T cell receptor (beta chain) was carried out in a study of T cell clonality in common variable immunodeficiency. Study-wide points: Fewer TCRbeta clones were shared among CVID subjects than controls.

This clone was recorded at least ten times. Its antigen is still unknown. Read sequence stops 3 residues before the CDR3 end, and the germline J gene provides the missing end. The method was immunoSEQ multiplex PCR; TCRdb's version includes in-frame clones alone and lacks a portion of them. The specimen has 40,000 to 45,000 clones, none found just once. Germline V gives CDR1 KGHSH, CDR2 LQKENI. The CDR3 extends over 14 amino acids. V shed 6 bases and J shed 4 bases, with 15 bases lying between them. This chain links TRBV18 with TRBJ1-2, with D unclear. The TCR originated in a person between 18 and 75 years old in good health. The sample was peripheral blood mononuclear cells. The sequenced part of the CDR3 DNA is TGTGCCAGCTCTGGAGGACGGGGTTTCTATGGC. As protein: CASSGGRGFYG. The complete CDR3 reads CASSGGRGFYGYTF.